The sequence of this T cell receptor (beta chain) was determined in a study of Ad26.COV2.S vaccination and SARS-CoV-2 variants. Trimming left V 4 bases short and J 5 bases short, with 11 bases between. From germline, CDR1 is MDHEN and CDR2 SYDVKM. This CDR3 has 13 amino acids. Described treatment: about 20 received Ad26.COV2.S at low or high dose, single or two shots; 5 received placebo; per-sample allocation not given. The investigators took samples on day 63 after the first vaccine or placebo injection. The table came from immunoSEQ multiplex PCR; TCRdb's copy has only in-frame clones and leaves some out. The sample records roughly 300,000 clones, roughly 89% being singletons.

V usage is TRBV28 and J usage is TRBJ2-5, with D maybe TRBD1 (5 bases). The material was peripheral blood, obtained in a trial of Ad26.COV2.S vaccine versus placebo. The clonotype comes from a person aged 18-60 years who received the Ad26.COV2.S COVID-19 vaccine or a placebo. This chain's CDR3 is CASSSVGLETQYF. The CDR3 region has the DNA TGTGCCAGCAGTTCGGTGGGGCTGGAGACCCAGTACTTC.